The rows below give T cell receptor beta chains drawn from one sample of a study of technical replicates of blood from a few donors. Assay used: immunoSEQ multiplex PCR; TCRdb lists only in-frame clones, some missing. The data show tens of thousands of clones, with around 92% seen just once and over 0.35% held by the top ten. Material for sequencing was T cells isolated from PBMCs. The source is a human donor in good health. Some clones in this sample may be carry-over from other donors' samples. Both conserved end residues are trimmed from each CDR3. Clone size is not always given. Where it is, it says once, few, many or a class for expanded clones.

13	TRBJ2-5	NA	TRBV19	ASSQDPRGLETQY
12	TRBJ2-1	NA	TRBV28	ASSYIEGANEQF
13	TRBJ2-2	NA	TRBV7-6	ASSLDGSDTGELF
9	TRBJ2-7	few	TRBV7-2	ASTVSYEQY
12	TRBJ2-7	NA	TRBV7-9	ASSLGRDTHEQY
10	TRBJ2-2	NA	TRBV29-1	SVYRVSGELF
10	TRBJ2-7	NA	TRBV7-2	ASSHEGYEQY
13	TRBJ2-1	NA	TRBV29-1	SVESASGRGNEQF
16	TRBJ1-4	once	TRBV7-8	ASSLPTGQGMTNEKLF
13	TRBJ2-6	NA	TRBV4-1	ASSQVKGGGNVLT
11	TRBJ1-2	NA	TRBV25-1	ASSVGANYGYT
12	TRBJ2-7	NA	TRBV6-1	ASSEALQLREQY
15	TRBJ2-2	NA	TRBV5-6	ASSGDLQGADTGELF
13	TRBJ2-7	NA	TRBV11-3	ASSLVSSVSYEQY
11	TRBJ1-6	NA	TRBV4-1	ASSQVLNSPLH
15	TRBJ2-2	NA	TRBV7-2	ASSLMGASGSTGELF
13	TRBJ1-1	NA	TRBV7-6	ASSLVAVKGTEAF
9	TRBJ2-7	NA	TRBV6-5	ASRGGHEQY
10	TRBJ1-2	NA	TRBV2	ASTAVNYGYT
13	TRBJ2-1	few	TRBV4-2	ASSQDPQSYNEQF
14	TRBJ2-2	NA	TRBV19	ASSRDREGNTGELF
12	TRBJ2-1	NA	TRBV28	ASNVDSSYNEQF
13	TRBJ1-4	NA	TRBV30	AWSTTGTEYEKLF
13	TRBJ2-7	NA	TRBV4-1	ASSQGTSGTYEQY
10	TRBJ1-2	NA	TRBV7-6	ASSEGQYGYT
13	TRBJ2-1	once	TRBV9	ASSPTGTVYNEQF
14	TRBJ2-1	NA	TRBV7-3	ASSLRSTSGNNEQF
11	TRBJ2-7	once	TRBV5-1	ASREDRGPEQY
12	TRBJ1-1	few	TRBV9	ASSKTGGSTEAF
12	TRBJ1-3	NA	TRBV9	ASSVEQGANTIY
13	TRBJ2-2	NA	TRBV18	ASSPYPGMDGELF
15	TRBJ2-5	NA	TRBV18	ASSPGLAGGLGETQY
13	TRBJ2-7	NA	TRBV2	ASSNSQGIPYEQY